These 10 T cell receptor beta chains came from one sample sequenced in a study of blood T cell repertoires in COVID-19. Method: immunoSEQ multiplex PCR; TCRdb's copy keeps in-frame clones and lacks some. The sample lists roughly 300,000 clones, roughly 90% seen once, with roughly 6.7% in the top ten. Sequencing was carried out using peripheral blood. The receptors shown here come from a man between 18 and 29 years old who had recovered from COVID-19.

The chain has TRBV3-1 (or the pseudogene TRBV3-2) and TRBJ1-2; D perhaps matches TRBD1 (5 bases). The germline CDR1 and CDR2 sequences are LGHDT and YNNKEL (reference sequence). V was clipped by 3 bases and J by 4 bases, with 9 bases between them. The CDR3 is 13 amino acids. The CDR3 coding sequence is TGTGCCAGCAGCCAGGGGCCTACCTATGGCTACACCTTC. It specifies CASSQGPTYGYTF.

The chain uses TRBV18 and TRBJ1-2, with D possibly being TRBD1 (5 bases). Germline V CDR1 and CDR2: KGHSH, LQKENI. The length of the CDR3 is 14 residues. V was trimmed by 0 bases and J by 8 bases, leaving 13 bases between them. The CDR3 protein is CASSPPGHFAGYTF. DNA for the CDR3: TGTGCCAGCTCACCACCCGGACACTTCGCCGGCTACACCTTC. The full variable domain, with the rest looked up from reference TRBV18 and TRBJ1-2, is NAGVMQNPRHLVRRRGQEARLRCSPMKGHSHVYWYRQLPEEGLKFMVYLQKENIIDESGMPKERFSAEFPKEGPSILRIQQVVRGDSAAYFCASSPPGHFAGYTFGSGTRLTVV.

This chain connects TRBV11-2 to TRBJ2-7, with D hard to call. Per the germline V gene, CDR1 is SGHAT and CDR2 is FQNNGV. This CDR3 is 11 amino acids long. The V end was cut by 4 bases, the J end by 4 bases, with 5 bases between. In nucleotides, the CDR3 is TGTGCCAGCAGCTATCAATACGAGCAGTACTTC. Protein: CASSYQYEQYF.

The chain joins TRBV27 to TRBJ2-1; D gene ambiguous. The germline V and J ends were trimmed by 8 bases and 15 bases, with 8 bases remaining between them. Looked up from germline, CDR1 is MNHEY and CDR2 is SMNVEV (reference sequence). This CDR3 is 8 amino acids long. CDR3: CASPFRFF. CDR3 DNA: TGTGCCAGCCCCTTCCGGTTCTTC.

The chain joins TRBV10-2 to TRBJ2-7, with 9 bases aligning to TRBD1. From germline, CDR1 is WSHSY and CDR2 SAAADI. The CDR3 runs to 15 residues. With 10 bases clipped from V and 7 bases from J, the junction kept 17 bases outside the gene matches. The DNA for the CDR3 is TGCGCCACAAAACCAACCGGGACAGGGCCAGATGAGCAGTACTTC. It encodes CATKPTGTGPDEQYF.

Worth noting for this clone: Distinct nucleotide sequences in the sample also encode this CDR3. The chain recombines TRBV19 with TRBJ1-5, with D perhaps TRBD1 (5 bases). The CDR3 is made up of 14 amino acids. V was clipped by 3 bases and J by 4 bases, with 10 bases between them. Germline V lookup: CDR1 LNHDA, CDR2 SQIVND (reference sequence). The DNA for the CDR3 is TGTGCCAGTAGTATTGGGTCAGGGAATCAGCCCCAGCATTTT. Translating it yields CASSIGSGNQPQHF.

The chain is built from TRBV27 and TRBJ2-7; D is possibly TRBD1 (6 bases). Looked up from germline, CDR1 is MNHEY and CDR2 is SMNVEV (reference sequence). The V and J ends lost 5 bases and 3 bases respectively, with 14 bases between them. The CDR3 runs 14 residues. Here the CDR3 reads CASSQGTGFYEQYF. The DNA for the CDR3 is TGTGCCAGCAGTCAGGGAACAGGGTTCTACGAGCAGTACTTC.

This chain uses TRBV7-9 with TRBJ1-5; no clear D gene. V lost 5 bases to trimming and J lost 0 bases, with 8 bases between them. This CDR3 is built from 14 residues. Per the germline V gene, CDR1 is SEHNR and CDR2 is FQNEAQ (reference sequence). As DNA, the CDR3 is TGTGCCAGCAGCCTTCAGGATAGCAATCAGCCCCAGCATTTT. It translates to CASSLQDSNQPQHF.

This chain joins TRBV7-8 and TRBJ2-7; D gene uncertain. Per germline, CDR1 SGHVS and CDR2 FQNEAQ. The CDR3 has 13 residues. V was shortened by 1 base and J by 5 bases, with 9 bases between the two germline ends. CDR3 DNA: TGTGCCAGCAGCTTAGGGGCCCTCCACGAGCAGTACTTC. It specifies CASSLGALHEQYF.

V usage is TRBV9 and J usage is TRBJ2-7, with D tentatively TRBD2 (6 bases). Per germline, CDR1 SGDLS and CDR2 YYNGEE. V was shortened by 0 bases and J by 0 bases, with 10 bases between the two germline ends. The CDR3 has 15 residues. CDR3 DNA sequence: TGTGCCAGCAGCGTAGCTGGGGACTCCTCCTACGAGCAGTACTTC. Protein product: CASSVAGDSSYEQYF.